A single sample is the source of the 8 T cell receptor beta chains below, sequenced in a study of breast tumors, draining lymph nodes, adjacent tissues. TCRdb ran MiXCR on the multiplex PCR reads and lists one entry per CDR3 protein. Counted here are about 170,000 distinct CDR3 sequences, about 33% occurring once; the ten biggest clones make up roughly 3.8%. The lymph nodes were axillary draining lymph nodes from breast cancer patients. The sample taken for sequencing was axillary lymph node tissue. The receptor source for this set is a female donor with breast cancer. Some clones in this sample may be carry-over from other donors' samples.

Concerning this clonotype itself: Because the CDR3 is missing its conserved closing phenylalanine or tryptophan, this is likely a read error. This chain links TRBV2 with TRBJ2-1, with TRBD1 matching 9 bases. CDR1 and CDR2 from the germline V gene are SNHLY and FYNNEI. The length of the CDR3 is 14 residues. Trimming cost V 8 bases and J 4 bases; bases outside gene matches: 6. The CDR3: CASAGTGPYNEQFL. The CDR3, as DNA: TGTGCCAGCGCCGGGACAGGGCCTTACAATGAGCAGTTCCTT.

This clonotype was observed a handful of times. This may come from a read error, since a much larger clone is one base off. The chain couples TRBV20-1 to TRBJ2-1; D is possibly TRBD2 (6 bases). Germline values: CDR1 DFQATT, CDR2 SNEGSKA (reference sequence). This CDR3 region has 13 residues. The ends were cut back, 1 base at V and 12 bases at J, with 16 bases in the middle. The CDR3 sequence: CSARASLAHAQFF. The CDR3, as DNA: TGCAGTGCTAGAGCTTCACTAGCCCATGCGCAGTTCTTC.

A remark on this clonotype: At one of its ends the junction is not consistent with the germline gene, which may arise from a read error. The chain has TRBV7-6 and TRBJ2-3; 7 bases are shared with TRBD1. There are 16 residues in the CDR3. Germline V lookup: CDR1 SGHVS, CDR2 FNYEAQ. The CDR3 bases are TGTGCCAGCAGCCCTTGGTCTAGCAGGGGGACAGATACGCAGTATTTC. It translates to CASSPWSSRGTDTQYF.

Ten or more counts support this clonotype. A read error may account for a junction end that differs from germline. This chain links TRBV20-1 with TRBJ2-7, with D hard to call. The CDR3 covers 11 residues. Per the germline V gene, CDR1 is DFQATT and CDR2 is SNEGSKA (reference sequence). CDR3: CSARDWPEQSF. The CDR3, as DNA: TGCAGTGCTAGAGATTGGCCCGAGCAGTCCTTC.

This clonotype was recorded many times. The J gene is TRBJ2-3, the V gene TRBV30; 10 bases match TRBD1. The CDR3 has 14 amino acids. Germline V gene sequence: CDR1 GTSNPN, CDR2 SVGIG (reference sequence). The V segment lost 5 bases and the J segment 2 bases; nucleotides outside the gene matches: 4. The DNA of the CDR3 is TGTGCCTGGGCGACAGGGGGCTACACAGATACGCAGTATTTT. This translates into CAWATGGYTDTQYF.

This chain joins TRBV6-5 and TRBJ1-3; TRBD1 is a possible D gene (6 bases). V shed 5 bases and J shed 7 bases, with 21 bases lying between them. The CDR3 is 16 amino acids. Germline values: CDR1 MNHEY, CDR2 SVGAGI. The CDR3 spells CASSEEGRRGWNTIYF. Here the CDR3 DNA reads TGTGCCAGCAGTGAAGAGGGCCGCAGGGGATGGAACACCATATATTTT.

This clonotype was counted many times. J is TRBJ1-6 and V is TRBV30; possible D gene TRBD1, 5 bases. Trimming removed 0 bases at V and 3 bases at J, with 12 bases between. The CDR3 spans 16 residues. The V gene's germline CDR1 is GTSNPN and CDR2 SVGIG (reference sequence). CDR3 DNA sequence: TGTGCCTGGAGTGTACCGGCAGGGCTCTATAATTCACCCCTCCACTTT. Encoded protein: CAWSVPAGLYNSPLHF.

This chain links TRBV20-1 with TRBJ2-3; TRBD1 is a possible D gene (5 bases). Between the trimmed V and J ends, which lost 3 bases and 3 bases, there was a span of 7 bases. CDR1 is DFQATT, CDR2 SNEGSKA, per germline (reference sequence). This CDR3 comprises 12 residues. The CDR3 region is CSARGLTDTQYF. The CDR3 nucleotides read TGCAGTGCTAGGGGGCTAACAGATACGCAGTATTTT.